A selection of T cell receptor beta chains follows, all from one sample in a study of blood T cell repertoires in COVID-19. Produced via immunoSEQ multiplex PCR; TCRdb's table is partial and in-frame only. The profile shows roughly 250,000 clones, around 90% of them singletons. The specimen was PBMCs or T cells enriched from blood (not recorded which). The receptor set was obtained from a woman between 50 and 59 years old who had recovered from COVID-19. Both conserved end residues are part of each CDR3. The D gene is left open where the match is weak. Clone size is not always given. Where it is, it says once, few, many or a class for expanded clones.

DNA,CDR3,V,D,J,size
TGTGCCATCAGGAAGGACAGGGGAATCACACCCCTCCACTTT,CAIRKDRGITPLHF,TRBV10-3,TRBD1,TRBJ1-6,.
TGTGCCAGCAGTTACTCTAATCCAGGGGGAGGTCAGCCCCAGCATTTT,CASSYSNPGGGQPQHF,TRBV6-5,TRBD1,TRBJ1-5,.
TGTGCCACCAGTCCAGGGGACGGGGGCTACACCTTC,CATSPGDGGYTF,TRBV24-1,.,TRBJ1-2,.
TGTGCCAGCAGCCAAGATTTTCGGGGGGTTCCTGAAGCTTTCTTT,CASSQDFRGVPEAFF,TRBV3-1/TRBV3-2,.,TRBJ1-1,.
TGTGCCAGGAGGGACAAGAGAAATTCACCCCTCCACTTT,CARRDKRNSPLHF,TRBV2,.,TRBJ1-6,.
TGCGCCAGCAGCCCCGGGGTAGCGGGAAACACCGGGGAGCTGTTTTTT,CASSPGVAGNTGELFF,TRBV5-1,TRBD2,TRBJ2-2,.
TGTGCCAGCAGCTTGGCCGGGGATAGCAATCAGCCCCAGCATTTT,CASSLAGDSNQPQHF,TRBV5-4,.,TRBJ1-5,.
TGTGCCAGCAGCTTAAGGGAGAATTCTGGGGCCAACGTCCTGACTTTC,CASSLRENSGANVLTF,TRBV7-8,.,TRBJ2-6,many
TGTGCCAGCAGCGCCCCGACTAGCCCCCAAGAGACCCAGTACTTC,CASSAPTSPQETQYF,TRBV7-9,TRBD2,TRBJ2-5,.
TGTGCCAGCAGCTTGACCTTGGGGAGGTACGAGCAGTACTTC,CASSLTLGRYEQYF,TRBV5-4,.,TRBJ2-7,.
TGTGCCAGCAGCCCCAGAACGACTAGCGGGAAGTATGAGCAGTTCTTC,CASSPRTTSGKYEQFF,TRBV5-4,TRBD2,TRBJ2-1,.
TGCAGCGTTGCGGGGGAAGGAGGAGAGCAGTACTTC,CSVAGEGGEQYF,TRBV29-1,.,TRBJ2-7,.
TGTGCCAGCAGTCTACAGGGACTAGGCTACACCTTC,CASSLQGLGYTF,TRBV6-5,.,TRBJ1-2,.
TGTGCCATCAGCAACCCGGGACTTCAAGGAAACACCATATATTTT,CAISNPGLQGNTIYF,TRBV10-3,.,TRBJ1-3,.
TGTGCCAGCAGCCGGGACAGGGTCGGCTACACCTTC,CASSRDRVGYTF,TRBV6-5,TRBD1,TRBJ1-2,.
TGCGCCAGCAGCTACAGGGCAGGGGAAAAACTGTTTTTT,CASSYRAGEKLFF,TRBV5-1,.,TRBJ1-4,.
TGTGCCAGCAGTTTTAGGAGGAACACTGAAGCTTTCTTT,CASSFRRNTEAFF,TRBV28,.,TRBJ1-1,.
TGCGCCAGCAGCCTATTCCTACTAGCCCGGTTGGGCGGTGAGCAGTTCTTC,CASSLFLLARLGGEQFF,TRBV4-1,.,TRBJ2-1,.
TGTGCCAGCGGAGGGGACGGGGGGGACGAGCAGTACTTC,CASGGDGGDEQYF,TRBV7-9,TRBD2,TRBJ2-7,.
TGTGCCAGCAGCTTCACGGGAGTTAAAGAGACCCAGTACTTC,CASSFTGVKETQYF,TRBV9,.,TRBJ2-5,.
TGTGCCAGCAATCTTGGGGCATCATTGGCGGCCCAGCATTTT,CASNLGASLAAQHF,TRBV28,.,TRBJ1-5,.
TGCGCCAGCAGCGTAACAGGGGTGGGTGGCTACACCTTC,CASSVTGVGGYTF,TRBV5-1,TRBD1,TRBJ1-2,.
TGTGCCAGCAGCTTAAATGGTTTAGAGCTTGGTGAGCAGTTCTTC,CASSLNGLELGEQFF,TRBV7-2,.,TRBJ2-1,.